Below, 3 T cell receptor beta chains from the same sample are listed, as sequenced in a study of T cells after yellow fever vaccination. TCRdb ran MiXCR on the 5' RACE reads and lists one entry per CDR3 protein. The table includes approximately 510,000 distinct CDR3 sequences, 20% to 25% detected once. Specimen: PBMCs, collected roughly 20 days after the first yellow fever vaccination. These receptors all stem from a man aged 18 to 29 who received the YFV17D yellow fever vaccine.

The chain uses TRBV27 and TRBJ2-7; TRBD1 agrees at 7 bases. This CDR3 comprises 14 residues. Unmatched junction bases numbered 5, after V lost 3 bases and J lost 3 bases. CDR1 is MNHEY, CDR2 SMNVEV, per germline (reference sequence). In DNA form, the CDR3 reads TGTGCCAGCAGTTTCCACAGGGGTAGCTACGAGCAGTACGTC. Protein sequence: CASSFHRGSYEQYV.

The chain couples TRBV6-2 or TRBV6-3 to TRBJ2-1; TRBD2 aligns across 8 bases. Per germline, CDR1 MNHEY and CDR2 SVGEGT. V lost 6 bases, J lost 9 bases, and 10 bases stayed unmatched. The CDR3 is made up of 14 amino acids. CDR3 nucleotide sequence: TGTGCCAGCAGCGGGACTAGTTGGTCGGCTGAGCAGTTCTTC. It translates to CASSGTSWSAEQFF.

This clonotype turned up a few times. The V and J genes are TRBV7-9 and TRBJ2-7, with D tentatively TRBD1 or TRBD2 (5 bases each). This CDR3 has 16 residues. Germline assignment: CDR1 SEHNR and CDR2 FQNEAQ (reference sequence). V shed 3 bases and J shed 0 bases, with 15 bases lying between them. The CDR3 region has the DNA TGTGCCAGCAGCTTGGGGACGGGTCTGATCTCCTACGAGCAGTACTTC. Translating it yields CASSLGTGLISYEQYF.